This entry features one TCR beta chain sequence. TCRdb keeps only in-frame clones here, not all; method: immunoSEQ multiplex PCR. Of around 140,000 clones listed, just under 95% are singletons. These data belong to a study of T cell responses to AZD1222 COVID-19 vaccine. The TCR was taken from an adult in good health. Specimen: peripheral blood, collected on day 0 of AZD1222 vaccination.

CDR3 amino acids: CASSVAWYTEAFF. As DNA, the CDR3 is TGTGCCAGCAGCGTAGCGTGGTACACTGAAGCTTTCTTT. The rearrangement links TRBV9 to TRBJ1-1; D ambiguous. CDR3 size: 13 residues. Trimming took off 0 bases at V and 3 bases at J, with 6 bases between the two ends. In germline, CDR1 is SGDLS, CDR2 YYNGEE. Variable domain in full (rest from reference TRBV9 and TRBJ1-1): DSGVTQTPKHLITATGQRVTLRCSPRSGDLSVYWYQQSLDQGLQFLIQYYNGEERAKGNILERFSAQQFPDLHSELNLSSLELGDSALYFCASSVAWYTEAFFGQGTRLTVV.